This T cell receptor (beta chain) was sequenced in a study of OX40 agonist ivuxolimab in advanced cancers. Study at large: Patients took ivuxolimab, an agonistic anti-OX40 (CD134) antibody. Points from the study as a whole: Some patients without response likewise showed low normalized clonal expansion. CD8+ T cells (on average) carried more expanded clones than CD4+ T cells.

Autoimmune disease history or systemic immunosuppression led to patient exclusion. Profiling relied on immunoSEQ multiplex PCR, and the TCRdb table lists in-frame clones only, not all of them. The data hold over 80,000 clones, with 83% observed a single time. With respect to this clone: Its specificity is not known.

The source material was CD4+ or CD8+ T cells sorted from blood, sampled in a trial of the OX40 agonist ivuxolimab. The clonotype was recovered from an adult with an advanced solid tumor such as melanoma, head and neck, liver or kidney cancer.

In DNA form, the CDR3 reads TGTGCCAGCAGCTTACTGACTAGCGGGGGCATTAGCACAGATACGCAGTATTTT. Amino acid sequence: CASSLLTSGGISTDTQYF. The genes are TRBV7-2 and TRBJ2-3; 12 bases are a match to TRBD2. The junction had 6 bases not matched to a gene; V was cut back by 2 bases and J by 0 bases. The V gene's germline CDR1 is SGHTA and CDR2 FQGNSA. There are 18 residues in the CDR3.